This T cell receptor beta chain is from a study of cytomegalovirus exposure and HLA in healthy donors. Study-wide findings and caveats: Sequencing probably produced one cluster of sequence variants that were highly shared.

Germline V gene data show CDR1 as MNHEY and CDR2 as SVGAGI. This CDR3 spans 16 amino acids. Trimming shortened V by 0 bases and J by 5 bases, and 15 bases separated the two germline ends. Vbeta (60) and Jbeta (13) primers were used in the PCR. Source study methods: In a later analysis, 79 million or so unique TCR beta chains included roughly 11 million shared by two or more donors. Using immunoSEQ multiplex PCR, the repertoire was profiled, and TCRdb retains in-frame clones only, with some absent. V, J and clone size derive from that table, while D and trimming were established from the DNA sequence. Of roughly 120,000 clones listed, 50% to 65% are singletons. This clone was picked up one time. What it recognizes is unknown. Unrecorded immune exposure was likely among donors, who were nominally healthy when sampled.

This clonotype originated in a woman aged 40 to 50 in good health and CMV-seropositive. The chain has TRBV6-5 and TRBJ2-3, with a possible D match to TRBD2 (6 bases). Sequencing used PBMCs. For the CDR3, the DNA is TGTGCCAGCAGTTACTCTGGGGGAGGAGGAATAGATACGCAGTATTTT. It encodes CASSYSGGGGIDTQYF.